This is a list of T cell receptor beta chains from one sample in a study of cytomegalovirus exposure and HLA in healthy donors. Clones were read by immunoSEQ multiplex PCR, and TCRdb kept only the in-frame ones, dropping some. The profile shows 130,000 or so clones, around four fifths of them singletons. The sequencing sample was made of PBMCs. These receptors were taken from a woman in her thirties or forties in good health and CMV-seropositive. Each CDR3 is given with its conserved first and last residue. Each record gives: clone size, V gene, J gene, D gene, CDR3 protein, CDR3 DNA. The D gene is left open where the match is weak. A clone size is listed for some rows: how often the clone was seen (once, few, many), or a class if it is expanded.

clone size: few
V gene: TRBV5-1
J gene: TRBJ2-7
D gene: NA
CDR3 protein: CASSEGSSYEQYF
CDR3 DNA: TGCGCCAGCAGTGAGGGTTCTTCCTACGAGCAGTACTTC

clone size: NA
V gene: TRBV7-9
J gene: TRBJ1-4
D gene: NA
CDR3 protein: CSSSLQGRGGSNEKLFF
CDR3 DNA: TGTTCCAGCAGCTTACAAGGCAGGGGAGGGTCGAATGAAAAACTGTTTTTT

clone size: NA
V gene: TRBV5-8
J gene: TRBJ2-7
D gene: TRBD1
CDR3 protein: CASSLQGAYEQYF
CDR3 DNA: TGTGCCAGCAGCCTACAGGGGGCCTACGAGCAGTACTTC

clone size: NA
V gene: TRBV6-6
J gene: TRBJ2-1
D gene: NA
CDR3 protein: CASSLQGHSYNEQFF
CDR3 DNA: TGTGCCAGCAGTTTGCAGGGACACTCCTACAATGAGCAGTTCTTC

clone size: NA
V gene: TRBV27
J gene: TRBJ1-1
D gene: NA
CDR3 protein: CASSKDGVNTEAFF
CDR3 DNA: TGTGCCAGCAGCAAGGACGGGGTGAACACTGAAGCTTTCTTT

clone size: NA
V gene: TRBV6-5
J gene: TRBJ2-3
D gene: NA
CDR3 protein: CASTTGVGDTQYF
CDR3 DNA: TGTGCCAGCACCACCGGGGTTGGGGATACGCAGTATTTT

clone size: NA
V gene: TRBV30
J gene: TRBJ1-1
D gene: TRBD1
CDR3 protein: CAWSTPGTGQSEAFF
CDR3 DNA: TGTGCCTGGAGTACGCCCGGGACAGGTCAATCTGAAGCTTTCTTT

clone size: few
V gene: TRBV7-2
J gene: TRBJ2-4
D gene: TRBD2
CDR3 protein: CASTVTSGNQNIQYF
CDR3 DNA: TGTGCCAGCACCGTGACTAGCGGTAACCAAAACATTCAGTACTTC

clone size: NA
V gene: TRBV18
J gene: TRBJ2-3
D gene: NA
CDR3 protein: CASSPGGIADTQYF
CDR3 DNA: TGTGCCAGCTCACCCGGGGGTATCGCAGATACGCAGTATTTT

clone size: NA
V gene: TRBV7-9
J gene: TRBJ2-7
D gene: TRBD1
CDR3 protein: CASSLVTGVYEQYF
CDR3 DNA: TGTGCCAGCAGCTTAGTTACAGGGGTTTACGAGCAGTACTTC

clone size: few
V gene: TRBV28
J gene: TRBJ2-7
D gene: TRBD2
CDR3 protein: CASSGGLAGVIYEQYF
CDR3 DNA: TGTGCCAGCAGTGGAGGACTAGCGGGAGTCATCTACGAGCAGTACTTC

clone size: NA
V gene: TRBV7-2
J gene: TRBJ2-7
D gene: NA
CDR3 protein: CASSLGRLSYEQYF
CDR3 DNA: TGTGCCAGCAGCTTAGGCAGACTCTCCTACGAGCAGTACTTC

clone size: NA
V gene: TRBV7-6
J gene: TRBJ2-5
D gene: NA
CDR3 protein: CASSHGRQQETQYF
CDR3 DNA: TGTGCCAGCAGCCACGGGAGACAGCAAGAGACCCAGTACTTC

clone size: once
V gene: TRBV18
J gene: TRBJ1-1
D gene: TRBD1
CDR3 protein: CASSPPMGQGKNTEAFF
CDR3 DNA: TGTGCCAGCTCACCACCGATGGGACAGGGAAAGAACACTGAAGCTTTCTTT

clone size: NA
V gene: TRBV7-8
J gene: TRBJ2-3
D gene: NA
CDR3 protein: CASSSQGGGTDTQYF
CDR3 DNA: TGTGCCAGCAGCTCACAGGGGGGGGGCACAGATACGCAGTATTTT

clone size: NA
V gene: TRBV6-5
J gene: TRBJ1-6
D gene: NA
CDR3 protein: CASSDLSLHF
CDR3 DNA: TGTGCCAGCAGTGATCTTAGTCTCCACTTT

clone size: once
V gene: TRBV9
J gene: TRBJ1-6
D gene: TRBD1
CDR3 protein: CASSAETGRNSPLHF
CDR3 DNA: TGTGCCAGCAGCGCGGAGACAGGGAGGAATTCACCCCTCCACTTT

clone size: NA
V gene: TRBV6-5
J gene: TRBJ2-7
D gene: NA
CDR3 protein: CASSYVEGASYEQYF
CDR3 DNA: TGTGCCAGCAGTTACGTGGAGGGGGCAAGCTACGAGCAGTACTTC

clone size: NA
V gene: TRBV28
J gene: TRBJ1-2
D gene: TRBD1
CDR3 protein: CASSPIGQGAYYGYTF
CDR3 DNA: TGTGCCAGCAGCCCGATTGGACAGGGGGCTTACTATGGCTACACCTTC

clone size: NA
V gene: TRBV7-8
J gene: TRBJ2-2
D gene: TRBD2
CDR3 protein: CASSLVGGAGNTGELFF
CDR3 DNA: TGTGCCAGCAGCTTAGTGGGAGGGGCGGGTAACACCGGGGAGCTGTTTTTT

clone size: NA
V gene: TRBV7-2
J gene: TRBJ2-7
D gene: TRBD2
CDR3 protein: CASSLKSSGRVDEQYF
CDR3 DNA: TGTGCCAGCAGCTTGAAAAGTAGCGGGAGAGTGGACGAGCAGTACTTC

clone size: NA
V gene: TRBV7-9
J gene: TRBJ2-1
D gene: NA
CDR3 protein: CASSSSGTPEQFF
CDR3 DNA: TGTGCCAGCAGCTCAAGCGGGACACCTGAGCAGTTCTTC

clone size: NA
V gene: TRBV6-6
J gene: TRBJ1-1
D gene: TRBD1
CDR3 protein: CASSLGQGNTEAFF
CDR3 DNA: TGTGCCAGCAGCCTGGGACAGGGGAACACTGAAGCTTTCTTT

clone size: once
V gene: TRBV19
J gene: TRBJ2-5
D gene: TRBD2
CDR3 protein: CASSKRGQPAGGGTYQETQYF
CDR3 DNA: TGTGCCAGTAGTAAGCGGGGGCAGCCGGCCGGGGGGGGAACGTACCAAGAGACCCAGTACTTC

clone size: NA
V gene: TRBV28
J gene: TRBJ2-2
D gene: TRBD2
CDR3 protein: CASSLSGSGTGELFF
CDR3 DNA: TGTGCCAGCAGTCTTAGCGGGAGCGGCACCGGGGAGCTGTTTTTT

clone size: NA
V gene: TRBV10-3
J gene: TRBJ2-1
D gene: TRBD1
CDR3 protein: CAIKRIGGGEQFF
CDR3 DNA: TGTGCCATCAAGAGAATAGGGGGCGGTGAGCAGTTCTTC

clone size: NA
V gene: TRBV10-3
J gene: TRBJ2-1
D gene: TRBD2
CDR3 protein: CAISPGTTNNEQFF
CDR3 DNA: TGTGCCATCAGTCCCGGGACTACTAACAATGAGCAGTTCTTC

clone size: NA
V gene: TRBV28
J gene: TRBJ1-4
D gene: NA
CDR3 protein: CASSLYKGATNEKLFF
CDR3 DNA: TGTGCCAGCAGTTTATATAAGGGAGCAACTAATGAAAAACTGTTTTTT

clone size: few
V gene: TRBV21-1
J gene: TRBJ2-7
D gene: NA
CDR3 protein: CASSKSHRGGYEQYF
CDR3 DNA: TGTGCCAGCAGCAAATCTCACAGGGGGGGATACGAGCAGTACTTC

clone size: few
V gene: TRBV5-6
J gene: TRBJ2-1
D gene: TRBD1
CDR3 protein: CASSREYRGSYNEQFF
CDR3 DNA: TGTGCCAGCAGCCGGGAATACAGGGGCTCCTACAATGAGCAGTTCTTC

clone size: NA
V gene: TRBV10-1
J gene: TRBJ1-5
D gene: TRBD1
CDR3 protein: CASQQGDKRDRQPQHF
CDR3 DNA: TGCGCCAGCCAGCAGGGGGACAAACGGGATAGACAGCCCCAGCATTTT

clone size: NA
V gene: TRBV14
J gene: TRBJ2-1
D gene: TRBD1
CDR3 protein: CASSPVWDRGYTGEQFF
CDR3 DNA: TGTGCCAGCAGCCCGGTTTGGGACAGGGGGTATACTGGTGAGCAGTTCTTC